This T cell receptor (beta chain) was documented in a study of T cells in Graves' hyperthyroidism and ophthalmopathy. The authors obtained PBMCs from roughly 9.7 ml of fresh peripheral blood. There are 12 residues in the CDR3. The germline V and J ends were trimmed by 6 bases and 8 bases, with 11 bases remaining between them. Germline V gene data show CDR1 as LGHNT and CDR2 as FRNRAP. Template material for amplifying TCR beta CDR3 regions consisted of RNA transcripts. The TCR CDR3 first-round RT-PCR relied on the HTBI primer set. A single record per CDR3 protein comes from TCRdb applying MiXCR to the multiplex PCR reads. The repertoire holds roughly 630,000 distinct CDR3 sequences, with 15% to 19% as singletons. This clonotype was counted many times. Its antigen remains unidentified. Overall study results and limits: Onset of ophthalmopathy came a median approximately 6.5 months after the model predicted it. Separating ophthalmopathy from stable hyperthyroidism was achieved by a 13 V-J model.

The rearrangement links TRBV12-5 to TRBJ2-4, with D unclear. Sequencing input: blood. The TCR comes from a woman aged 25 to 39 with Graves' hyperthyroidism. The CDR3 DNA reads TGTGCTAGTGGCCCTGCCGTGGACATTCAGTACTTC. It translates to CASGPAVDIQYF.